This T cell receptor beta chain was observed in a study of blood T cell repertoires in COVID-19. Methods used by the authors: Using reference gene primer amplification, nucleated cell counts were estimated. This table comes from immunoSEQ multiplex PCR, and its TCRdb copy is limited to in-frame clones, with some not included. D and trimming come from the DNA, and the V and J calls and clone size come from that table. The sample comprises about 320,000 clones, under 90% of which are singletons, and 8% to 13% rests with the top ten. Participants, about 18 to 95 years old, spanned under 25 US areas. Deletions cut 10 bases from V and 8 bases from J, with 15 bases between. From germline, CDR1 is LNHDA and CDR2 SQIVND (reference sequence). This CDR3 has 13 amino acids.

Sequencing was performed on PBMCs or T cells enriched from blood (not recorded which). The sequence derives from a woman aged 18 to 35 who had recovered from COVID-19. The rearrangement joins TRBV19 to TRBJ1-6, with D uncertain. The CDR3 DNA is TGTGCCACAAGGCGGGAGTTCGATTCACCCCTCCACTTT. Its translation is CATRREFDSPLHF.